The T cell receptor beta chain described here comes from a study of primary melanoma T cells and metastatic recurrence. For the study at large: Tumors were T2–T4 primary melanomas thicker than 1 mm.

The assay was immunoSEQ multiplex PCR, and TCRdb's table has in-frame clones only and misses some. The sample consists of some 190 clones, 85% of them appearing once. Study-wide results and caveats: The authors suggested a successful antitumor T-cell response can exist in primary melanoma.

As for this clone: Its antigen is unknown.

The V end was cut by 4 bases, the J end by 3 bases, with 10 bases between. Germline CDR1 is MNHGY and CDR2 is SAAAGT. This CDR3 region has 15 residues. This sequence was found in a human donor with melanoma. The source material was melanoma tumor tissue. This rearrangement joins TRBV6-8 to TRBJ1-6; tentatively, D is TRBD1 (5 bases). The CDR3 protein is CASSSQGDYNSPLHF. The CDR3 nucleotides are TGTGCCAGCAGTTCCCAGGGAGACTATAATTCACCCCTCCACTTT.